The T cell receptor beta chain under discussion was sequenced for a study of T cells in Graves' hyperthyroidism and ophthalmopathy. Amplification targeted TCR beta CDR3 regions from RNA transcripts. Initially, a first-round RT-PCR of the TCR CDR3 employed the HTBI primer set. TCRdb recomputed calls from the multiplex PCR reads with MiXCR, one row per CDR3 protein. The table has roughly 580,000 distinct CDR3 sequences, about 15% seen once. This clonotype showed up many times. This CDR3 comprises 15 residues. The V gene end was trimmed by 3 bases and the J gene end by 7 bases; junction bases not matched to a gene: 7. Germline loops: CDR1 SGHRS, CDR2 YFSETQ.

V gene TRBV5-1 combines with J gene TRBJ1-1; TRBD1 matches 12 bases. The material sequenced was blood. The clonotype comes from a woman in her twenties or thirties with Graves' hyperthyroidism that later progressed to Graves' ophthalmopathy. The CDR3 is CASSSQGTGGFEAFF. Here the CDR3 DNA reads TGCGCCAGCAGCTCCCAGGGGACAGGGGGCTTTGAAGCTTTCTTT.